Here is one T cell receptor beta chain with its context. Germline V lookup: CDR1 SEHNR, CDR2 FQNEAQ (reference sequence). Trimming took 0 bases from V and 0 from J; bases not matched to a gene: 5. The CDR3 contains 17 residues. This record comes from a study of T cell changes during pregnancy in multiple sclerosis. Method: immunoSEQ multiplex PCR; TCRdb's copy keeps in-frame clones and lacks some. This table holds 55,000 to 70,000 clones, roughly 93% found once. This clonotype was sampled from a female donor with multiple sclerosis, enrolled in a pregnancy study. The sample was CD4+ T cells from peripheral blood mononuclear cells, taken before pregnancy. This chain uses TRBV7-9 with TRBJ2-3; 8 bases fit TRBD2. DNA for the CDR3: TGTGCCAGCAGCTTAGCGGTGGCTAGCGGGAGCACAGATACGCAGTATTTT. Amino acid sequence: CASSLAVASGSTDTQYF.